These T cell receptor beta chains were read from a single sample in a study of T-cell memory formation after mild COVID-19. TCRdb used MiXCR to reprocess the 5' RACE reads, holding one entry per CDR3 protein. The sample lists 200,000 to 250,000 distinct CDR3 sequences; 15% to 17% were seen once. Sequences were obtained from PBMCs or a T cell subset sorted from them (not recorded which). These receptors originate from an adult woman who had mild COVID-19 (a few samples of this study predate the infection). Cell type and time point are not known. The CDR3 runs from the conserved cysteine through the conserved F or W. The D gene is left open where the match is weak. A clone size is listed for some rows: how often the clone was seen (once, few, many), or a class if it is expanded.

D	J	V	size	DNA	CDR3
TRBD1	TRBJ1-6	TRBV15	few	TGTGCCACCAGCAGAGCTCACAGGGGTAATTCACCCCTCCACTTT	CATSRAHRGNSPLHF
-	TRBJ2-2	TRBV20-1	many	TGCAGTGCCCGGGACTCTACTAAAGACGGGGAGCTGTTTTTT	CSARDSTKDGELFF
-	TRBJ2-7	TRBV7-8	-	TGTGCCAGCAGCTTAGTTGGGGGCGCGATATACGAGCAGTACTTC	CASSLVGGAIYEQYF
TRBD1	TRBJ2-6	TRBV9	-	TGTGCCAGCAGCGGACGGGACAGAAGCTCTGGGGCCAACGTCCTGACTTTC	CASSGRDRSSGANVLTF
TRBD2	TRBJ2-3	TRBV11-2	-	TGTGCCAGCAGCTTAGATCCCAGCGGGGGTTTGGTTGCACAGTATTTT	CASSLDPSGGLVAQYF
-	TRBJ1-2	TRBV29-1	few	TGCAGCGTTGGTGTAGCTAACTATGGCTACACCTTC	CSVGVANYGYTF
-	TRBJ2-6	TRBV27	-	TGTGCCAGCAGTTTCGGTCGGTTCTCTGGGGCCAACGTCCTGACTTTC	CASSFGRFSGANVLTF
-	TRBJ1-4	TRBV28	few	TGTGCCAGCACCCCTGGTGGGGCGAATGAAAAACTGTTTTTT	CASTPGGANEKLFF
-	TRBJ2-5	TRBV18	few	TGTGCCAGCTCAGGAGGGGTTCAAGAGACCCAGTACTTC	CASSGGVQETQYF
TRBD1	TRBJ1-1	TRBV18	-	TGTGCCAGCTCACCACATCAGGGGGACCCTAACACTGAAGCTTTCTTT	CASSPHQGDPNTEAFF
-	TRBJ1-1	TRBV3-1	few	TGTGCCAGCAGCCGGGAGGGTAACACTGAAGCTTTCTTT	CASSREGNTEAFF
-	TRBJ2-1	TRBV29-1	-	TGCAGCGTTGTATCCGGGATTGAGCAGTTCTTC	CSVVSGIEQFF
TRBD2	TRBJ2-3	TRBV5-4	few	TGTGCCAGCGCAAGCGGGAGAGCGGACACAGATACGCAGTATTTT	CASASGRADTDTQYF
-	TRBJ2-7	TRBV4-1	-	TGCGCCAGCAGCCAAGAGGGGTCAGGCGCCCTTTACGAGCAGTACTTC	CASSQEGSGALYEQYF
TRBD2	TRBJ2-5	TRBV12-3/TRBV12-4	few	TGTGCCAGCAGTCCCGGGACTAGCGGGGTGGGAGAGACCCAGTACTTC	CASSPGTSGVGETQYF
-	TRBJ1-2	TRBV9	-	TGTGCCAGCAGCGTAGGGTTGGGGTCTGGCTACACCTTC	CASSVGLGSGYTF
-	TRBJ1-1	TRBV18	few	TGTGCCAGCTCGTACCTTGGTTTCGACACTGAAGCTTTCTTT	CASSYLGFDTEAFF
TRBD1	TRBJ2-7	TRBV20-1	-	TGCAGTGCTGGCCGGGACAGGGGTGACGAGCAGTACTTC	CSAGRDRGDEQYF
-	TRBJ1-1	TRBV12-3/TRBV12-4	few	TGTGCCAGCAGAAGGACGGACGCTGAAGCTTTCTTT	CASRRTDAEAFF
-	TRBJ2-3	TRBV19	-	TGTGCCTCCGGGGAACGCACAGATACGCAGTATTTT	CASGERTDTQYF
-	TRBJ1-5	TRBV19	many	TGTGCCAGTAGCCCCGCCAGTATTGGCAATCAGCCCCAGCATTTT	CASSPASIGNQPQHF
-	TRBJ2-1	TRBV20-1	-	TGCAGTGCTAGGTCGGGTCCGTCGGGATTGGAGCAGTTCTTC	CSARSGPSGLEQFF
-	TRBJ2-5	TRBV4-1	-	TGCGCCAGCAGCCAAGATTCAGGGTCCAGAGACGGGACCCAGTACTTC	CASSQDSGSRDGTQYF
-	TRBJ1-1	TRBV20-1	-	TGCAGTGCTAGAGGTCCCACCCAGGGCTGGCGAGCTTTCTTT	CSARGPTQGWRAFF
-	TRBJ2-7	TRBV5-1	many	TGCGCCAGCAGCCCCGAAGGGCGGGGCGAGCAGTACTTC	CASSPEGRGEQYF
TRBD2	TRBJ2-7	TRBV3-1	-	TGTGCCAGCACCTTCGGGAGCGGGAGCTACGAGCAGTACTTC	CASTFGSGSYEQYF
-	TRBJ2-1	TRBV29-1	-	TGCAGCGTTGCCTCTCCTAGCTCCTACAATGAGCAGTTCTTC	CSVASPSSYNEQFF
-	TRBJ1-2	TRBV20-1	-	TGCAGTGCTAGAGCTTATAATGCTAACTATGGCTACACCTTC	CSARAYNANYGYTF
-	TRBJ2-6	TRBV29-1	-	TGCAGCGCTGGTCCCGAAAAAGGGTCCGGGGCCAACGTCCTGACTTTC	CSAGPEKGSGANVLTF
TRBD1	TRBJ2-1	TRBV5-4	few	TGTGCCAGCAGCTCCGTGGACAGGGGCTACAATGAGCAGTTCTTC	CASSSVDRGYNEQFF
TRBD2	TRBJ2-3	TRBV7-2	few	TGTGCCAGCAGCTCCGCCCGACTAGCGGCCACAGATACGCAGTATTTT	CASSSARLAATDTQYF
TRBD2	TRBJ2-7	TRBV7-2	-	TGTGCCAGCAGCTTCGGACTAGGGGAGCAGTACTTC	CASSFGLGEQYF
-	TRBJ2-1	TRBV5-1	-	TGCGCCAGCAGCTCGGGTGGGGGAAGCTCCTACAATGAGCAGTTCTTC	CASSSGGGSSYNEQFF
-	TRBJ2-1	TRBV2	-	TGTGCCAGCAGGGACCTCGGTGAGCAGTTCTTC	CASRDLGEQFF
-	TRBJ1-1	TRBV12-3/TRBV12-4	few	TGTGCCAGCAGTTCATCGTTCTCTGAAGCTTTCTTT	CASSSSFSEAFF
TRBD2	TRBJ2-5	TRBV11-1	few	TGTGCCAGCAGCTCACCGGGACTAGTCAAGAAGACCCAGTACTTC	CASSSPGLVKKTQYF